This TCR beta chain derives from a study of cytomegalovirus exposure and HLA in healthy donors (TCRdb year 2017). Context from the whole study: An earlier analysis of some 600 of the donors reported roughly 300 Gb of sequence data and 117 million unique TCR beta sequences obtained from about 179 million T cells. On average, around 230,000 unique TCR beta nucleotide sequences were sequenced per donor among a few hundred genotyped donors of the cohort, with 15% to 20% of those sequences being non-productive. To predict cytomegalovirus infection status, the study combined high-throughput TCR immunosequencing, statistical association of individual TCRs with disease status, and machine learning. In an earlier analysis of several hundred of the donors, high-throughput TCR beta sequencing was used to judge whether each TCR beta V gene segment behaved as functional or pseudogenic. A later analysis re-analyzed previously published TCR beta repertoires from 666 donors and added high-resolution HLA genotyping to study TCR occurrence patterns. The T cell repertoires of several hundred subjects were profiled by immunosequencing and related to cytomegalovirus serostatus. The number of typed donors differed by locus: roughly 629-630 for A, B, C, DRB1 and DQB1; some 540 for DQA1; approximately 610 for DPA1; and about 450 for DPB1. Every discovery cohort repertoire had been produced on one sequencing platform. An early release covering just under 650 HLA-typed donors comprised approximately 300 gigabases of sequencing data and tens of millions of unique TCR sequences. Of the roughly 400 genotyped donors, roughly 80% fell in the genetic ancestry cluster associated with self-reported Caucasian donors. Along with the roughly 670-subject first cohort, a separate validation cohort of more than 90 different subjects was used. Rather than drawing on any new phenotypic data, the later analysis identified candidate immune exposures from TCR beta sequences and the way those sequences occurred across donors. Four or five DR-DQ haplotypes were handled as single units for association and clustering because linkage in the cohort was strong. In a later genetic analysis, genome-wide SNP genotypes for about 60% of the 666 donors were used, and that subset was treated as a discovery cohort. The aim of the study was to test whether cataloging public T cell receptors could identify signatures of past pathogen exposure. Class I and class II HLA loci were covered by the typing at four-digit resolution. Donor age, sex, ethnicity and CMV serostatus were compiled alongside the repertoire data.

On this clone: This clone's antigen is unknown. No qualities accompany the bases; no much larger clone lies one base away.

Library generation was performed with the immunoSEQ multiplex PCR assay. The multiplex PCR relied on a mix of 60 forward primers for TCR Vbeta segments and 13 reverse primers for TCR Jbeta segments. A multiplex PCR assay on genomic DNA amplified the CDR3 region of rearranged TCR beta genes. The Illumina HiSeq System was used to sequence the amplified TCR beta libraries as 87-base-pair reads. The paper's data handling went like this. A later analysis tallied 75 million to 95 million unique TCR beta chains across the 610 or so repertoires, and around 9.9 million of those chains were shared by two or more donors. Raw reads were error-corrected and collapsed into unique sequences with a nearest-neighbor algorithm that merged closely related sequences to remove PCR and sequencing errors. CDR3 sequences were aligned to IMGT reference sequences to assign V, D and J gene segments. For a sequence to be retained, a match of at least six nucleotides was required to both a V gene segment and a J gene segment. Rearrangements were called productive when the CDR3 lacked stop codons and stayed in frame with V and J; all others were non-productive. CDR3 was defined according to IMGT convention as the region running from the second conserved V-encoded cysteine to the conserved J-encoded phenylalanine. Sequences without an unambiguous match to a single V gene segment were excluded from the earlier analysis of a few hundred of the donors. An earlier analysis of 450 to 650 of the donors called V segments functional above 56.7% productive rearrangements and segregating when the between-donor standard deviation exceeded 5%. To diagnose cytomegalovirus status from the catalog of TCR beta chain sequences, a statistical classification framework was built. In a later analysis, V and J genes were assigned by comparing TCR nucleotide sequences against IMGT/GENE-DB human TR gene sequences. In a later analysis, CDR3 sequences and most-parsimonious VDJ recombination scenarios were assigned using the TCRdist pipeline. In a later analysis, each TCR beta chain was defined by its CDR3 amino acid sequence together with its V-gene family, and reads without a unique V-gene family were excluded. In a later analysis, fewer than 650 highly shared, low-generation-probability nucleotide sequences were removed to address suspected cross-contamination and a sequencing artifact. In a later analysis, a clonal expansion index was calculated for each public chain from normalized within-repertoire ranks of inferred template counts. In a later analysis, generation probabilities were computed with a VDJ recombination model fitted to out-of-frame rearrangements, and the resulting probabilities were checked against IGoR. In a later analysis, hypergeometric tests were used to score TCR-TCR, TCR-HLA and TCR-CMV co-occurrence, with a repertoire-size bias correction applied to TCR pairs. A later analysis estimated false discovery rates by permuting HLA or CMV assignments 20 times. In a later analysis, co-occurring TCRs were grouped using DBSCAN, and TCRdist sequence similarity was added for clustering within HLA-allele-positive subsets. Co-occurrence clustering excluded repertoires with fewer than 30,000 or more than 120,000 public chains, plus five with anomalous nucleotide sharing. The table was pulled from immuneACCESS by TCRdb, which kept in-frame rearrangements only. Such tables lose some clones; where checked, under half of the loss comes from unresolved V genes, and the rest has no known cause. V and J calls and clone size come straight from that table; D and trimming were deduced from the DNA. This sample gives more than 85,000 clones in total; about 13% of them show up just once. The ten largest clonotypes hold 16% of the sample.

Results and caveats for the whole study, not just this receptor: When HLA alleles, especially DR and DQ, strongly co-occurred, attributing TCR associations to individual alleles was difficult. A further reported finding was that TCR beta sequences accurately predicted the HLA-A and HLA-B alleles for most subjects in the first cohort. According to the authors, the approach could potentially be generalized to other disease states and immunological phenotypes. The presence/absence analyses assumed that sequencing depth was roughly uniform across donors, and that assumption may not be true. The study gave a list of more than 150 TCR beta chains associated with cytomegalovirus. Because some donors lacked HLA typing at each locus, the association tests relied only on the typed subset. For the cohort, immune exposure information was limited to CMV serostatus. Correlated functional status among segregating V segments might be attributable to linkage disequilibrium, but an unknown experimental factor could not be ruled out. Over 15 rarely observed V segments, including chromosome 9 orphons, were excluded from the earlier analysis of a few hundred of the donors because counts were too low. In vitro tests confirmed that three of the cytomegalovirus-associated TCR beta chains recognize cytomegalovirus antigens. In an earlier analysis of a few hundred of the donors, most TCR beta V segments were observed in productive rearrangements about 87% or about 30% of the time, broadly matching IMGT annotations. In a later analysis, HLA-associated TCR beta chains were found to be more clonally expanded and to have lower generation probabilities than equally common non-associated chains. According to a later analysis, parvovirus B19, influenza, CMV and Epstein-Barr virus appeared linked to several top co-occurrence clusters. A group of highly shared sequence variants was considered likely to be a technical artifact of the sequencing pipeline. In a later analysis, most CMV-associated TCR beta chains were found to appear HLA-restricted, with HLA associations seemingly driven largely by CMV exposure. A later genetic analysis reported fewer N-insertions in productive TCRs among donors in an Asian-associated ancestry cluster than the approximately 670-donor mean. V-gene and J-gene trimming of TCR beta chains was associated with a missense DCLRE1C variant in a later genetic analysis, and the association was replicated in an independent cohort. While some public TCRs were present in many individuals, most TCR sequences turned up only very rarely across donors. In a later analysis, some 18,000 TCR beta sequences were associated with specific HLA alleles at a false discovery rate of 0.05. This cohort had only TCR beta chains sequenced, and the lack of alpha or paired-chain data limited which features could be detected. In a later analysis, TCR association rates were found to vary across HLA loci, with the most associated TCRs seen for DRB1 alleles and the fewest for HLA-C alleles. The classifier was reported to diagnose cytomegalovirus status with high specificity and sensitivity in both the original and validation cohorts. Some IMGT-functional V segments, including TRBV6-2 and TRBV6-3, could not be distinguished by the 87-base-pair reads and were therefore excluded.

The cohort consisted of hundreds of healthy bone marrow donors. All cohort members were sampled while nominally healthy, although unrecorded immune exposures were likely present. The donor tested CMV seropositive, placing the donor among the 289 seropositive members of the cohort. Every donor gave a peripheral blood sample, and the peripheral blood mononuclear cells from that sample were used for TCR beta sequencing. The Qiagen DNeasy Blood Extraction Kit was used to extract genomic DNA from the blood cell samples. V drops 7 bases and J drops 0 bases, leaving 7 bases in between. The CDR3, cysteine through phenylalanine, is 12 amino acids long. Kept here is only the CDR3 DNA, which spans 36 bases and is read in frame from base 1. Sequences MDHEN (CDR1) and SYDVKM (CDR2) are obtained from the germline V gene.

This clonotype originated in a man aged 35 to 55 in good health and CMV-seropositive. Recombination linked TRBV28 to TRBJ2-7, and TRBD2 may be the D gene, going by 5 matching bases. The sample consisted of PBMCs. The CDR3 here reads CASKGSSYEQYF. The nucleotides are TGTGCCAGCAAAGGGAGCTCCTACGAGCAGTACTTC. The full variable domain, completed from the reference TRBV28 and TRBJ2-7 proteins outside the CDR3, reads DVKVTQSSRYLVKRTGEKVFLECVQDMDHENMFWYRQDPGLGLRLIYFSYDVKMKEKGDIPEGYSVSREKKERFSLILESASTNQTSMYLCASKGSSYEQYFGPGTRLTVT.